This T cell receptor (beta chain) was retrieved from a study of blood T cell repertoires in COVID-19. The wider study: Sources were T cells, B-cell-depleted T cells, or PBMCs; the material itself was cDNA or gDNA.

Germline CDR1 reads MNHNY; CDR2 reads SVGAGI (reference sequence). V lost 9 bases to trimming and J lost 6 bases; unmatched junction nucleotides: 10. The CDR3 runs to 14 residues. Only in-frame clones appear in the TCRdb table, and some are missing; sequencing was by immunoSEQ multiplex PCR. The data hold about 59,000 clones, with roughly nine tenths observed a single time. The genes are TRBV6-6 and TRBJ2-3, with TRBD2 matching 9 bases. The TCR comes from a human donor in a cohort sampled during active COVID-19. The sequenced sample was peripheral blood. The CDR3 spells CASLREGPGDTQYF. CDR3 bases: TGTGCCAGTCTGCGGGAGGGGCCGGGGGATACGCAGTATTTT.